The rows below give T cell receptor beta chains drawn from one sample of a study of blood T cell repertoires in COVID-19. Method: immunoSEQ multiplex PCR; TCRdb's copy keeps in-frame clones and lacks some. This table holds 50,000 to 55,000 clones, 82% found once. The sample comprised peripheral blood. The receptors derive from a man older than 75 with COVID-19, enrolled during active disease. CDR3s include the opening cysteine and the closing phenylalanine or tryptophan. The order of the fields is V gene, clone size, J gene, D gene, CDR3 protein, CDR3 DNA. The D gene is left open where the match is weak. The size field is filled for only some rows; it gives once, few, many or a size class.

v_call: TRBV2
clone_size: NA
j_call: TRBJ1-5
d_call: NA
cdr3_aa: CASSVQGGNQPQHF
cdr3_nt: TGTGCCAGCAGTGTTCAAGGGGGAAATCAGCCCCAGCATTTT

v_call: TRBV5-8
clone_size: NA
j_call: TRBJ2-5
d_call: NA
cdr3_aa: CASSALRTDSKQETQYF
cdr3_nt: TGTGCCAGCAGCGCCCTCCGGACAGATTCAAAACAAGAGACCCAGTACTTC

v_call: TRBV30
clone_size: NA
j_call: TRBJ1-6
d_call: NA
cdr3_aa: CAWKVGSSYNSPLHF
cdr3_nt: TGTGCCTGGAAAGTTGGTAGCTCCTATAATTCACCCCTCCACTTT

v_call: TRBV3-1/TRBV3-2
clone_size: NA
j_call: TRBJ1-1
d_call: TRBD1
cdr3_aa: CASSQIQGWVTEAFF
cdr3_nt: TGTGCCAGCAGCCAAATACAGGGGTGGGTAACTGAAGCTTTCTTT

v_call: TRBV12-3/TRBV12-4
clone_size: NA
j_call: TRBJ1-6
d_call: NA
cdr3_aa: CASSRRGSPLHF
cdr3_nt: TGTGCCAGCAGCCGCCGGGGATCACCCCTCCACTTT

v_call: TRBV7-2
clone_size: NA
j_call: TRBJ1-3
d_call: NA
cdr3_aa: CASELVFGGGNTIYF
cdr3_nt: TGTGCCAGCGAGTTGGTGTTTGGAGGAGGAAACACCATATATTTT

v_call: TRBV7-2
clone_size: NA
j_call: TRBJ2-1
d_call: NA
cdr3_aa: CASTPSGLSYNEQFF
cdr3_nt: TGTGCCAGCACTCCTTCGGGACTTTCCTACAATGAGCAGTTCTTC

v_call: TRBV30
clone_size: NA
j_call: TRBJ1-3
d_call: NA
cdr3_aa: CAWIARFGNTIYF
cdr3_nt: TGTGCCTGGATAGCAAGGTTCGGAAACACCATATATTTT

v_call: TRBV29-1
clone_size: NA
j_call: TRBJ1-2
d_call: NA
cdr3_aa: CSAFGAPSYGYTF
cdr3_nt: TGCAGCGCCTTTGGGGCACCTTCCTATGGCTACACCTTC

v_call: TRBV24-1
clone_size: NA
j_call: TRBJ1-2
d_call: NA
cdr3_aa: CATSDLGDGYTF
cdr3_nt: TGTGCCACCAGTGATTTAGGGGATGGCTACACCTTC

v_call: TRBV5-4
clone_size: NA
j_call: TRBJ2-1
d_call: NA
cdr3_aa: CASGSAARTRNEQFF
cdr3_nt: TGTGCCAGCGGATCGGCGGCCCGAACACGCAATGAGCAGTTCTTC

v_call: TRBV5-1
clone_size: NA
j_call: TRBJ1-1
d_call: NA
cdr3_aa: CASSATGNTEAFF
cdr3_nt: TGCGCCAGCAGCGCGACAGGGAACACTGAAGCTTTCTTT

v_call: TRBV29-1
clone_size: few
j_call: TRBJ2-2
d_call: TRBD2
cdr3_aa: CSVEDPASGGTGELFF
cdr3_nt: TGCAGCGTTGAAGATCCGGCTAGCGGGGGGACCGGGGAGCTGTTTTTT

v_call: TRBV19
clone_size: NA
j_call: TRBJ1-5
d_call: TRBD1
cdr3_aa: CASRTGYDQPQHF
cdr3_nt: TGTGCCAGTAGGACAGGGTATGATCAGCCCCAGCATTTT